Sequencing of this T cell receptor (beta chain) was carried out in a study of CD8 T cells in Susac syndrome. Random hexamers were used to reverse transcribe an amount of about 0.45 to 1 ug RNA. immunoSEQ multiplex PCR amplified TCR beta CDR3 across 54 Vbeta, 13 Jbeta. TCRdb independently ran MiXCR on the immunoSEQ multiplex PCR reads; one entry per CDR3 protein. Altogether a few hundred thousand distinct CDR3 sequences are present, roughly 85% being singletons, with the ten largest covering about 0.22%. The CDR3 totals 13 residues. V was pared by 1 base and J by 4 bases, with 8 bases between. Sequences were obtained from CD8+ T cells from PBMCs. The receptor comes from a human donor with multiple sclerosis. The chain couples TRBV12-3 or TRBV12-4 to TRBJ2-7; D not certain. The CDR3 sequence is CASSLGTVYEQYF. The CDR3 DNA follows: TGTGCCAGCAGTTTAGGGACCGTGTACGAGCAGTACTTC.